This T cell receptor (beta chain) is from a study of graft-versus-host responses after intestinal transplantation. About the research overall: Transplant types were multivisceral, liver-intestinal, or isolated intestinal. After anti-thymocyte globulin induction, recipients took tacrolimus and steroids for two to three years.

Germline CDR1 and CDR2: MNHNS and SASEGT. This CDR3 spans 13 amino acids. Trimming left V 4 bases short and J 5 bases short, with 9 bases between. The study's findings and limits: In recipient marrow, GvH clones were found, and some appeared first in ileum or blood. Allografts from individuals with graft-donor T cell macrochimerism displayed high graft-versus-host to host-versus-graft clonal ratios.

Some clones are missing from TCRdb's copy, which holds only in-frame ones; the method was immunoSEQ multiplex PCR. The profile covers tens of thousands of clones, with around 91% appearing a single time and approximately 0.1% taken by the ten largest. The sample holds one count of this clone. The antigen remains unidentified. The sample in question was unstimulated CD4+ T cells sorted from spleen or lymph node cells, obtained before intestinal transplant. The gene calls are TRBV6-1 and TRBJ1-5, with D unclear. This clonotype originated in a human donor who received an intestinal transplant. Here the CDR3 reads CASSVGVDQPQHF. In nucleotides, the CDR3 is TGTGCCAGCAGTGTCGGGGTTGATCAGCCCCAGCATTTT.